The present TCR beta chain was sequenced within a study of identical twins. Every sampled donor was Caucasian and healthy. TCRdb analysed the 5' RACE reads with MiXCR anew, one entry per CDR3 protein. The repertoire holds just under 550,000 distinct CDR3 sequences, roughly 15% seen once, with roughly 0.44% in the top ten. Whole-study results and caveats: Out-of-frame alpha sequences common to twins exhibited an excess of low generation probability. Recombination models fit unrelated individuals' TCR alpha sharing but underestimated twins'.

From germline, CDR1 is MDHEN and CDR2 SYDVKM. This CDR3 spans 15 amino acids. V lost 2 bases and J lost 2, with 13 bases in between. A word on this clonotype: Its cognate antigen is unknown.

The data were also submitted as part of a second study, on yellow fever vaccine responses in identical twins.

The receptor's source is a woman younger than 30 in good health. The specimen sequenced was CD4+ T cells sorted from blood. The J gene is TRBJ2-7, the V gene TRBV28; maybe TRBD1 (6 bases). The CDR3 DNA follows: TGTGCCAGCAGTTTAAATCCGACAGGACCCTACGAGCAGTACTTC. Translated, it gives CASSLNPTGPYEQYF.